This TCR beta chain was observed in a study of CD8 T cells in Susac syndrome. Reverse transcription of about 0.5 to 1 ug RNA used random hexamers. MiXCR, applied by TCRdb to the immunoSEQ multiplex PCR reads, yields one record per CDR3 protein. The sample contains about 300,000 distinct CDR3 sequences, roughly 85% of which appear only once. Peripheral blood CD8+ and CD4+ T cells were profiled by TCR beta sequencing. The multiple sclerosis controls consisted of treatment-naive patients with relapsing-remitting disease, either stable or active. TEMRA cells were enriched by FACS, and CD4+ and CD8+ T cells were negatively isolated. Sequenced sample: CD8+ T cells from PBMCs. This clonotype was sampled from a human donor with multiple sclerosis.

CDR3 sequence: CASRKEVNYEQYF. In DNA form, the CDR3 reads TGCGCCAGCAGAAAGGAGGTCAACTACGAGCAGTACTTC. The chain recombines TRBV5-1 with TRBJ2-7; tentatively, D is TRBD2 (5 bases). Germline-derived CDR1 and CDR2 are SGHRS and YFSETQ. Trimming pared 5 bases from V and 3 bases from J, leaving 12 bases between. CDR3 size: 13 residues.